This passage covers 22 T cell receptor beta chains from one sample sequenced in a study of cytomegalovirus exposure and HLA in healthy donors (dated 2017 in TCRdb). The protocol used for the library was the immunoSEQ multiplex PCR assay. For the multiplex PCR, a mixture combining 60 forward primers for TCR Vbeta segments and 13 reverse primers for TCR Jbeta segments was used. Held by TCRdb, this immuneACCESS table contains in-frame sequences only and omits some clones. Under half of the omission traces to an unresolved V gene where checked; the cause of the rest is unknown. This sample lists 140,000 or so clones; 80% to 90% were detected once. The ten largest clones add up to about 2.5% of the sample. The specimen sequenced was PBMCs. These receptors all come from a boy aged 2-9 years in good health and CMV-seronegative.

V gene TRBV19 combines with J gene TRBJ2-1, with TRBD1 as a possible D gene (6 bases). CDR3 length: 16 amino acids. V lost 3 bases and J lost 2, with 14 bases in between. From germline, CDR1 is LNHDA and CDR2 SQIVND (reference sequence). The CDR3 coding sequence is TGTGCCAGTAGTATTGCCTGGACAGCCACCTACAATGAGCAGTTCTTC. Amino acid sequence: CASSIAWTATYNEQFF. The entire variable domain, with the rest obtained from reference TRBV19 and TRBJ2-1, is as follows: DGGITQSPKYLFRKEGQNVTLSCEQNLNHDAMYWYRQDPGQGLRLIYYSQIVNDFQKGDIAEGYSVSREKKESFPLTVTSAQKNPTAFYLCASSIAWTATYNEQFFGPGTRLTVL.

The chain joins TRBV6-1 to TRBJ1-5; no clear D gene. Germline V gives CDR1 MNHNS, CDR2 SASEGT. This CDR3 is 13 amino acids long. Trimming pared 5 bases from V and 7 bases from J, leaving 12 bases between. The CDR3 DNA sequence: TGTGCCAGCAGTCCCGTTTTGTTACAGCCCCAGCATTTT. It encodes CASSPVLLQPQHF.

The chain couples TRBV28 to TRBJ2-2, with TRBD2 matching over 12 bases. Germline lookup yields CDR1 MDHEN and CDR2 SYDVKM. J gave up 7 bases and V 4 bases, and 10 bases lay outside the gene matches. The CDR3 sequence is 17 residues long. The CDR3 reads CASSCGGLAGKGGELFF. The CDR3 bases are TGTGCCAGCAGTTGCGGCGGACTAGCGGGGAAAGGCGGGGAGCTGTTTTTT.

The chain combines TRBV9 with TRBJ1-2; no clear D. Germline assignment: CDR1 SGDLS and CDR2 YYNGEE. With 3 bases removed from V and 3 bases from J, the gap between germline ends came to 15 bases. The CDR3 is 15 amino acids. CDR3 in DNA: TGTGCCAGCAGCGCTCGTCGTGGCAGCGACTATGGCTACACCTTC. It is translated as CASSARRGSDYGYTF.

This chain uses TRBV7-9 with TRBJ2-5, with D perhaps TRBD1 (5 bases). Germline loops: CDR1 SEHNR, CDR2 FQNEAQ (reference sequence). The CDR3 totals 14 residues. The V and J ends lost 1 base and 2 bases respectively, with 8 bases between them. The CDR3 region is CASSLEGKQETQYF. As DNA, the CDR3 is TGTGCCAGCAGCTTAGAGGGGAAGCAAGAGACCCAGTACTTC.

A note on this clone: At one end, the junction sequence differs from germline, possibly due to a read error. This chain joins TRBV7-9 and TRBJ2-7; TRBD1 agrees at 9 bases. Germline CDR1 SEHNR, CDR2 FQNEAQ (reference sequence). The CDR3 is 15 amino acids. This CDR3 reads CSSSLFGTGFDEQYF. The CDR3 DNA follows: TGTTCCAGCAGCTTATTCGGGACAGGGTTCGACGAGCAGTACTTC.

V gene TRBV7-2 combines with J gene TRBJ2-7, with D perhaps TRBD1 (6 bases). Germline loops: CDR1 SGHTA, CDR2 FQGNSA. V dropped 5 bases and J dropped 0 bases, with 14 bases sitting between them. CDR3 length: 15 amino acids. The CDR3 coding sequence is TGTGCCAGCAGCCCATGGACAGTCCCCTCCTACGAGCAGTACTTC. This gives the protein CASSPWTVPSYEQYF.

This clone was seen a few times. The V and J genes are TRBV6-6 and TRBJ1-1; possible D gene TRBD1, 5 bases. This CDR3 region has 13 residues. The germline V gene has CDR1 MNHNY and CDR2 SVGAGI (reference sequence). Trimming shortened V by 4 bases and J by 1 base, and 7 bases separated the two germline ends. In nucleotides, the CDR3 is TGTGCCAGCAGTTCCACAGGGAACACTGAAGCTTTCTTT. Encoded protein: CASSSTGNTEAFF.

This clone was found once. The gene calls are TRBV19 and TRBJ2-1, with 7 bases lining up with TRBD2. With V trimmed by 2 bases and J by 5 bases, 6 bases remained unmatched. Germline assignment: CDR1 LNHDA and CDR2 SQIVND (reference sequence). This CDR3 comprises 15 residues. CDR3 residues: CASSIRQGGDNEQFF. The CDR3 DNA follows: TGTGCCAGTAGTATACGGCAGGGAGGGGACAATGAGCAGTTCTTC.

This clone was found a few times. The chain has TRBV4-1 and TRBJ1-1; no clear D gene. This CDR3 has 15 amino acids. With 2 bases removed from V and 7 bases from J, the gap between germline ends came to 17 bases. Germline CDR1 MGHRA, CDR2 YSYEKL. This CDR3 reads CASSQMLGPGFEAFF. In nucleotides, the CDR3 is TGCGCCAGCAGCCAAATGCTTGGACCGGGATTTGAAGCTTTCTTT.

The V gene is TRBV4-2, the J gene TRBJ1-5; 9 bases are a match to TRBD1. The length of the CDR3 is 16 residues. The junction had 8 bases not matched to a gene; V was cut back by 4 bases and J by 4 bases. Germline V lookup: CDR1 LGHNA, CDR2 YNFKEQ. The CDR3 nucleotides read TGTGCCAGCAGCCTAACCGGGACAGGGAGTAATCAGCCCCAGCATTTT. Amino acid sequence: CASSLTGTGSNQPQHF.

The chain joins TRBV6-4 to TRBJ2-3, with 9 bases matching TRBD2. V lost 0 bases, J lost 1 base, and 2 bases stayed unmatched. From germline, CDR1 is MRHNA and CDR2 SNTAGT. There are 16 residues in the CDR3. In nucleotides, the CDR3 is TGTGCCAGCAGTGACTCTGCGGGGGGGGGCACAGATACGCAGTATTTT. Translating gives CASSDSAGGGTDTQYF.

The chain couples TRBV10-3 to TRBJ2-7; 11 bases line up with TRBD1. Trimming at V came to 4 bases and at J to 2 bases, leaving 10 bases not matched to a gene. The CDR3 totals 17 residues. Per germline, CDR1 ENHRY and CDR2 SYGVKD. The CDR3 DNA follows: TGTGCCATCAGTGCGTCATCGGGACAGGGGGGAACCTACGAGCAGTACTTC. This gives the protein CAISASSGQGGTYEQYF.

V is TRBV5-8 and J is TRBJ2-7; D perhaps matches TRBD1 (6 bases). The CDR3 is 13 amino acids. Germline lookup yields CDR1 SGHTS and CDR2 YDEGEE. Trimming shortened V by 8 bases and J by 0 bases, and 12 bases separated the two germline ends. CDR3 sequence: CASFDRSSYEQYF. The CDR3 region has the DNA TGTGCCAGTTTCGACAGGAGCTCCTACGAGCAGTACTTC.

As regards this clone: The identical CDR3 is also encoded by other nucleotide sequences in the sample. In nucleotides, the CDR3 is TGTGCCAGCACAACAGGGACCCCCCGGGCCGAGCAGTACTTC. Amino acid sequence: CASTTGTPRAEQYF. The J gene is TRBJ2-7, the V gene TRBV6-5; tentatively, D is TRBD1 (6 bases). The ends were cut back, 7 bases at V and 6 bases at J, with 19 bases in the middle. This CDR3 has 14 residues. Germline assignment: CDR1 MNHEY and CDR2 SVGAGI.

A word on this clone: This is likely a read error, given that the CDR3 carries no conserved phenylalanine or tryptophan at its end. The DNA is omitted, as the CDR3 cannot be located on it reliably, and the CDR3 follows TCRdb's listing. The chain uses TRBV28 and TRBJ2-7; the table's D call, TRBD2, has no DNA check behind it. The CDR3 spans 13 residues, counting both ends. Per the germline V gene, CDR1 is MDHEN and CDR2 is SYDVKM. This chain's CDR3 is CASSTMAASGRPL.

The gene calls are TRBV9 and TRBJ1-1; TRBD1 matches at 8 bases. The germline V gene encodes CDR1 SGDLS and CDR2 YYNGEE. V was clipped by 3 bases and J by 2 bases; unmatched bases: 6. This CDR3 comprises 15 residues. The DNA of the CDR3 is TGTGCCAGCAGCGCCATACAGGGGGTAAACACTGAAGCTTTCTTT. It translates to CASSAIQGVNTEAFF.

V usage is TRBV5-4 and J usage is TRBJ2-7; D call uncertain. Per the germline V gene, CDR1 is SGHNT and CDR2 is YYREEE (reference sequence). V dropped 5 bases and J dropped 2 bases, with 14 bases sitting between them. The CDR3 extends over 14 amino acids. CDR3 in amino acids: CASSLGGNAYEQYF. The CDR3 nucleotides are TGTGCCAGCAGTCTAGGCGGAAACGCCTACGAGCAGTACTTC.

This chain connects TRBV6-6 to TRBJ1-2; D possibly corresponds to TRBD1 (5 bases). V lost 2 bases to trimming and J lost 5 bases, with 6 bases between them. The CDR3 spans 12 residues. Per germline, CDR1 MNHNY and CDR2 SVGAGI (reference sequence). CDR3 in amino acids: CASSYDSYGYTF. CDR3 bases: TGTGCCAGCAGTTACGACAGTTATGGCTACACCTTC.

The gene calls are TRBV13 and TRBJ2-1, with D possibly TRBD2 on 6 matching bases. The CDR3 covers 17 residues. CDR1 is PRHDT, CDR2 FYEKMQ, per germline (reference sequence). V was shortened by 0 bases and J by 2 bases, with 14 bases between the two germline ends. The CDR3 loop is CASSLGDGTYTYNEQFF. For the CDR3, the DNA is TGTGCCAGCAGCTTAGGCGACGGGACTTATACCTACAATGAGCAGTTCTTC. Combining the CDR3 with reference TRBV13 and TRBJ2-1 gives the whole variable domain AAGVIQSPRHLIKEKRETATLKCYPIPRHDTVYWYQQGPGQDPQFLISFYEKMQSDKGSIPDRFSAQQFSDYHSELNMSSLELGDSALYFCASSLGDGTYTYNEQFFGPGTRLTVL.

The chain links TRBV15 to TRBJ1-4; no definite D call. Trimming pared 1 base from V and 5 bases from J, leaving 11 bases between. Germline V lookup: CDR1 LNHNV, CDR2 YYDKDF (reference sequence). This CDR3 contains 15 residues. The CDR3, as DNA: TGTGCCACCAGCAGAGGTCCAGCCAGGAATGAAAAACTGTTTTTT. Residues: CATSRGPARNEKLFF.

The chain uses TRBV9 and TRBJ2-3; D is unresolved. V was pared by 2 bases and J by 1 base, with 14 bases between. Germline V CDR1 and CDR2: SGDLS, YYNGEE. The CDR3 sequence is 16 residues long. The CDR3 loop reads CASSVERGGGTDTQYF. As DNA, the CDR3 is TGTGCCAGCAGCGTTGAGCGCGGTGGAGGCACAGATACGCAGTATTTT. The full variable domain, with the rest looked up from reference TRBV9 and TRBJ2-3, is DSGVTQTPKHLITATGQRVTLRCSPRSGDLSVYWYQQSLDQGLQFLIQYYNGEERAKGNILERFSAQQFPDLHSELNLSSLELGDSALYFCASSVERGGGTDTQYFGPGTRLTVL.